A selection of T cell receptor beta chains follows, all from one sample in a study of regulatory T cells in long-lasting Graves disease. TCRdb passed the multiplex PCR reads through MiXCR, listing each CDR3 protein once. The table has hundreds of thousands of distinct CDR3 sequences, 15% to 20% seen once. The data were also submitted as part of a second study, on T cells in Graves' hyperthyroidism and ophthalmopathy.

The material was peripheral blood mononuclear cells (PBMCs), obtained at new diagnosis, from a patient treated with antithyroid drugs. The receptors were gathered from a woman aged 35-65 years with Graves disease. The CDR3 runs from the conserved cysteine through the conserved F or W.

J gene | V gene | CDR3 protein
TRBJ2-7 | TRBV7-6 | CASSVTSGGTYEQYF
TRBJ1-1 | TRBV12-3/TRBV12-4 | CASSSGPRAEAFF
TRBJ1-5 | TRBV25-1 | CASGKGRQPQHF
TRBJ2-5 | TRBV19 | CASSIGDSNVETQYF
TRBJ2-5 | TRBV9 | CASSPQESPYF
TRBJ1-1 | TRBV19 | CASSNPGQGREAFF
TRBJ2-7 | TRBV12-3/TRBV12-4 | CASSLTGGEQYF
TRBJ2-6 | TRBV6-1 | CASSLGEAGANVLTF
TRBJ2-2 | TRBV2 | CASSRERGAATGELFF
TRBJ1-3 | TRBV19 | CASSTLGGISGNTIYF
TRBJ2-2 | TRBV9 | CASSVVLAGELFF
TRBJ1-5 | TRBV29-1 | CSVEWDSNQPQHF
TRBJ2-2 | TRBV5-1 | CASGSGTPNTGELFF
TRBJ2-2 | TRBV12-3/TRBV12-4 | CASSLGTTGELFF
TRBJ2-2 | TRBV3-1 | CASSQVLQGAHVGELFF
TRBJ1-2 | TRBV2 | CASKGWQRNYGYTF
TRBJ1-1 | TRBV6-2/TRBV6-3 | CASSRRGWFMNTEAFF
TRBJ2-5 | TRBV11-2 | CASSPPGQGLLF
TRBJ2-5 | TRBV29-1 | CSARTGETQYF
TRBJ2-7 | TRBV11-2 | CASSPLSYEQYF
TRBJ2-3 | TRBV12-3/TRBV12-4 | CASTGLAGGVDTQYF
TRBJ2-7 | TRBV5-1 | CASRVGGTYEQYF
TRBJ1-1 | TRBV7-9 | CASSRSEAEAFF
TRBJ2-3 | TRBV9 | CASTKTPGQTTDTQYF